A single sample is the source of the 20 T cell receptor beta chains below, sequenced in a study of technical replicates of blood from several donors. The protocol was immunoSEQ multiplex PCR, while the TCRdb copy is restricted to in-frame clones and leaves out a portion. The sample has about 100,000 clones, 85% to 95% seen once. Sample: T cells isolated from PBMCs. The receptors derive from a human donor in good health.

The chain has TRBV6-5 and TRBJ1-5, with 8 bases identical to TRBD1. The J segment lost 5 bases and the V segment lost 7 bases, leaving 7 bases of the junction unmatched. The CDR3 runs 14 residues. Germline V gene lookup returns CDR1 MNHEY and CDR2 SVGAGI. CDR3 in DNA: TGTGCCAGCAAGACCGGGACAGGATATCAGCCCCAGCATTTT. Its translation is CASKTGTGYQPQHF.

The chain has TRBV9 and TRBJ1-1; maybe TRBD1 (5 bases). With 3 bases removed from V and 1 base from J, the gap between germline ends came to 13 bases. Germline lookup yields CDR1 SGDLS and CDR2 YYNGEE. CDR3 length equals 15 residues. The DNA for the CDR3 is TGTGCCAGCAGCGGGGGGGGACTCAAGAACACTGAAGCTTTCTTT. This gives the protein CASSGGGLKNTEAFF.

The chain recombines TRBV7-8 with TRBJ2-7, with a possible D match to TRBD2 (6 bases). Trimming removed 7 bases from V and 2 bases from J, with 12 bases in between. The length of the CDR3 is 13 residues. Germline V CDR1 and CDR2: SGHVS, FQNEAQ. This CDR3 reads CASTGRGPYEQYF. DNA of the CDR3: TGTGCCAGCACCGGGCGGGGACCCTACGAGCAGTACTTC.

V gene TRBV29-1 combines with J gene TRBJ2-7; 9 bases align to TRBD1. Germline trimming cut 6 bases from V and 5 bases from J; bases unmatched to any gene: 8. Germline-derived CDR1 and CDR2 are SQVTM and ANQGSEA. The CDR3 spans 13 residues. This chain's CDR3 is CSVSRDRAHEQYF. The CDR3 DNA follows: TGCAGCGTCTCCCGGGACAGGGCCCACGAGCAGTACTTC.

The chain employs TRBV10-3 and TRBJ1-4; the match to TRBD1 covers 9 bases. The germline gives CDR1 ENHRY, CDR2 SYGVKD. J was trimmed by 7 bases and V by 6 bases; bases with no gene match: 3. The CDR3 runs 13 residues. The DNA of the CDR3 is TGTGCCATCAGCCCGGGACAGGGTGAAAAACTGTTTTTT. Amino acids: CAISPGQGEKLFF.

The chain has TRBV6-1 and TRBJ2-4; 12 bases line up with TRBD2. This CDR3 spans 14 amino acids. The germline V gene has CDR1 MNHNS and CDR2 SASEGT. The V and J ends lost 10 bases and 7 bases, in that order; junction bases with no gene match: 8. CDR3 loop: CATLLAGGSNIQYF. The CDR3 nucleotides read TGTGCCACCTTACTAGCGGGAGGTAGCAACATTCAGTACTTC.

The rearrangement links TRBV9 to TRBJ2-1, with TRBD2 matching 9 bases. With V trimmed by 0 bases and J by 2 bases, 3 bases remained unmatched. Germline V gene sequence: CDR1 SGDLS, CDR2 YYNGEE. The CDR3 spans 16 residues. The CDR3 loop reads CASSVVSGGPYNEQFF. DNA for the CDR3: TGTGCCAGCAGCGTAGTTAGCGGGGGACCCTACAATGAGCAGTTCTTC.

The chain recombines TRBV18 with TRBJ1-5, with 7 positions matching TRBD1. Per the germline V gene, CDR1 is KGHSH and CDR2 is LQKENI. After removal of 6 bases from V and 6 bases from J, the junction contained 11 bases not matched to a gene. The CDR3 sequence is 15 residues long. Here the CDR3 DNA reads TGTGCCAGCTCCCCCATGGGGCAGGGGGGTCAGCCCCAGCATTTT. Translated: CASSPMGQGGQPQHF. Full variable domain (missing parts from reference TRBV18 and TRBJ1-5): NAGVMQNPRHLVRRRGQEARLRCSPMKGHSHVYWYRQLPEEGLKFMVYLQKENIIDESGMPKERFSAEFPKEGPSILRIQQVVRGDSAAYFCASSPMGQGGQPQHFGDGTRLSIL.

J is TRBJ2-7 and V is TRBV25-1; D possibly corresponds to TRBD1 (6 bases). Trimming cost V 6 bases and J 3 bases, with 15 bases left between them. This CDR3 has 14 amino acids. Germline V CDR1 and CDR2: MGHDK, SYGVNS. Written as DNA, the CDR3 is TGTGCCAGCAGCTCCGGGACACCATACTACGAGCAGTACTTC. This sequence encodes CASSSGTPYYEQYF.

This chain links TRBV5-5 with TRBJ1-5, with D perhaps matching TRBD1 (6 bases). Trimming shortened V by 0 bases and J by 0 bases, and 19 bases separated the two germline ends. CDR1 and CDR2 (germline): SGHKS, YYEKEE (reference sequence). The CDR3 is made up of 19 amino acids. CDR3 in DNA: TGTGCCAGCAGCTTGGCCGATTGGGGGCCGTATTATAGCAATCAGCCCCAGCATTTT. Its translation: CASSLADWGPYYSNQPQHF.

V gene TRBV11-3 combines with J gene TRBJ2-3; D gene ambiguous. V lost 5 bases and J lost 4, with 16 bases in between. Per the germline V gene, CDR1 is SGHNT and CDR2 is YENEEA. The CDR3 totals 15 residues. This CDR3 reads CASSDNRVWPDTQYF. DNA for the CDR3: TGTGCCAGCAGCGATAACCGGGTTTGGCCAGATACGCAGTATTTT.

This sequence joins TRBV2 and TRBJ2-1; a weak D match, TRBD2 (5 bases). Germline CDR1 SNHLY, CDR2 FYNNEI. Trimming removed 8 bases at V and 3 bases at J, with 8 bases between. This CDR3 has 12 amino acids. The CDR3 region has the DNA TGTGCCAGCCTTAGCGTCTACAATGAGCAGTTCTTC. Protein product: CASLSVYNEQFF.

The J gene is TRBJ2-5, the V gene TRBV7-3, with TRBD1 identical over 11 bases. The V gene end was trimmed by 0 bases and the J gene end by 4 bases; junction bases not matched to a gene: 4. The CDR3 has 16 amino acids. CDR1 and CDR2 (germline): SGHTA, FQGTGA. CDR3 DNA sequence: TGTGCCAGCAGCTTAACTCGGACAGGGGGCGTAGAGACCCAGTACTTC. This encodes CASSLTRTGGVETQYF.

The V gene is TRBV27, the J gene TRBJ2-2; TRBD1 aligns across 9 bases. This CDR3 contains 15 residues. Unmatched junction bases numbered 10, after V lost 10 bases and J lost 4 bases. Germline lookup yields CDR1 MNHEY and CDR2 SMNVEV (reference sequence). CDR3 residues: CATSEDRGGTGELFF. The CDR3 DNA follows: TGTGCCACTAGTGAGGACAGGGGAGGCACCGGGGAGCTGTTTTTT.

Notes on this clone: One end of the junction fails to match germline, which may point to a read error. The chain uses TRBV2 and TRBJ1-5; TRBD1 agrees at 9 bases. CDR3 length: 14 residues. The germline CDR1 and CDR2 sequences are SNHLY and FYNNEI. The CDR3 DNA sequence: TGTGCCAGCGGAGGGACAGGGTCTAATCAGCCCCGGCATTTT. This gives the protein CASGGTGSNQPRHF.

The V gene is TRBV7-3, the J gene TRBJ2-2; 9 positions agree with TRBD1. The germline V gene encodes CDR1 SGHTA and CDR2 FQGTGA. With 10 bases clipped from V and 0 bases from J, the junction kept 3 bases outside the gene matches. CDR3 length equals 14 residues. Written as DNA, the CDR3 is TGTGCCACGGGGACAGGGACGAACACCGGGGAGCTGTTTTTT. It encodes CATGTGTNTGELFF.

The rearrangement links TRBV2 to TRBJ1-5; TRBD1 is a possible D gene (6 bases). The germline V gene encodes CDR1 SNHLY and CDR2 FYNNEI. Trimming shortened V by 6 bases and J by 2 bases, and 11 bases separated the two germline ends. The CDR3 is 14 residues long. The CDR3 is CASRGGSGNQPQHF. The CDR3 nucleotides are TGTGCCAGCAGAGGGGGTAGCGGCAATCAGCCCCAGCATTTT.

V gene TRBV18 combines with J gene TRBJ2-7; TRBD1 is a possible D gene (6 bases). V was cut by 6 bases and J by 9 bases, with 21 bases left in between. The CDR3 is 14 amino acids. The germline CDR1 and CDR2 sequences are KGHSH and LQKENI. This CDR3 reads CASSWPEDRGVQYF. The DNA for the CDR3 is TGTGCCAGCTCGTGGCCCGAGGACAGAGGCGTGCAGTACTTC.

The rearrangement uses TRBV7-2 and TRBJ2-3; no clear D. Germline CDR1 reads SGHTA; CDR2 reads FQGNSA. The CDR3 has 12 amino acids. Deletions cut 6 bases from V and 9 bases from J, with 13 bases between. The CDR3 region has the DNA TGTGCCAGCAGTTTTAACAGTGCAACGCAGTATTTT. The encoded protein is CASSFNSATQYF.

CDR3 region: CASRYRGNEQFF. As DNA, the CDR3 is TGTGCCAGCAGGTACAGGGGGAATGAGCAGTTCTTC. This chain connects TRBV6-5 to TRBJ2-1, with TRBD1 identical over 8 bases. This CDR3 is built from 12 residues. The germline V gene has CDR1 MNHEY and CDR2 SVGAGI. V was pared by 6 bases and J by 7 bases, with 2 bases of the junction left unmatched.